A single sample gave rise to the 3 T cell receptor beta chains below, sequenced in a study of T cell clones after liver transplantation. Generated by immunoSEQ multiplex PCR, the TCRdb table keeps only in-frame clones and is missing some. The sample yields fewer than 20,000 clones, 80% to 90% seen once. The source material was CD8+ T cells from blood, sampled before liver transplant. The receptors shown here come from a human donor who received a liver transplant.

A few counts support this clone. The rearrangement joins TRBV4-3 to TRBJ1-1, with TRBD1 as a possible D gene (6 bases). There are 16 residues in the CDR3. The ends were cut back, 0 bases at V and 7 bases at J, with 18 bases in the middle. Germline V gene sequence: CDR1 LGHNA, CDR2 YSLEER. The CDR3 spells CASSQDRSSGGFEAFF. CDR3 in DNA: TGCGCCAGCAGCCAAGATAGGTCCTCCGGGGGCTTTGAAGCTTTCTTT.

The chain combines TRBV27 with TRBJ2-7, with D unresolved. Trimming shortened V by 4 bases and J by 0 bases, and 13 bases separated the two germline ends. Germline V lookup: CDR1 MNHEY, CDR2 SMNVEV (reference sequence). The CDR3 length is 15 residues. CDR3 sequence: CASSSLGYSSYEQYF. DNA for the CDR3: TGTGCCAGCAGTTCGCTGGGGTATAGCTCCTACGAGCAGTACTTC.

This clone came up once. The rearrangement uses TRBV9 and TRBJ1-2, with D possibly matching TRBD1 (6 bases). This CDR3 comprises 13 residues. Germline CDR1 is SGDLS and CDR2 is YYNGEE. The ends were cut back, 1 base at V and 6 bases at J, with 10 bases in the middle. Here the CDR3 reads CASSVTGGDGYTF. For the CDR3, the DNA is TGTGCCAGCAGCGTAACCGGGGGCGATGGCTACACCTTC.